The 25 T cell receptor beta chains below all came from one sample that was sequenced in a study of T cell changes during pregnancy in multiple sclerosis. The repertoire was sequenced with immunoSEQ multiplex PCR; TCRdb's copy has only in-frame clones and lacks some. Of about 79,000 clones in the sample, just over 90% were seen once. The material sequenced was CD4+ T cells from peripheral blood mononuclear cells, taken in the second trimester of pregnancy. The receptors shown here come from a female donor with multiple sclerosis, enrolled in a pregnancy study.

The V call is TRBV4-1, the J call TRBJ2-1, with a possible D match to TRBD1 (5 bases). CDR3 length: 12 residues. V was shortened by 3 bases and J by 7 bases, with 7 bases between the two germline ends. CDR1 and CDR2 from the germline V gene are MGHRA and YSYEKL. The DNA for the CDR3 is TGCGCCAGCAGCCACCCAGGGAATGAGCAGTTCTTC. Residues: CASSHPGNEQFF.

The genes are TRBV10-3 and TRBJ2-3; D gene ambiguous. CDR3 length: 12 residues. Trimming pared 7 bases from V and 4 bases from J, leaving 9 bases between. Germline V gene lookup returns CDR1 ENHRY and CDR2 SYGVKD. CDR3 sequence (DNA): TGTGCCATCACTACGGCGGCAGATACGCAGTATTTT. It yields the protein CAITTAADTQYF.

Written as DNA, the CDR3 is TGCGCCAGCAGCTTATACTTTACGGGACAGGGGGCACAGGGGGCCAACGTCCTGACTTTC. This translates into CASSLYFTGQGAQGANVLTF. V and J are TRBV5-1 and TRBJ2-6; 12 bases are a match to TRBD1. With V trimmed by 2 bases and J by 4 bases, 13 bases remained unmatched. This CDR3 spans 20 amino acids. CDR1 SGHRS and CDR2 YFSETQ come from the germline V gene.

The chain combines TRBV18 with TRBJ2-6; a weak D match, TRBD2 (5 bases). The germline V and J ends were trimmed by 6 bases and 0 bases, with 12 bases remaining between them. CDR1 is KGHSH and CDR2 is LQKENI in the germline V gene. The CDR3 length is 16 residues. The CDR3 spells CASSLSGSSGANVLTF. CDR3 nucleotides: TGTGCCAGCTCCTTGTCGGGGAGCTCTGGGGCCAACGTCCTGACTTTC.

This CDR3 reads CASSVTPGQGTNEQYF. DNA for the CDR3: TGTGCCAGCAGTGTCACCCCGGGACAGGGTACCAACGAGCAGTACTTC. The rearrangement joins TRBV25-1 to TRBJ2-7; 9 positions agree with TRBD1. The CDR3 contains 16 residues. V lost 4 bases, J lost 5 bases, and 12 bases stayed unmatched. Germline V lookup: CDR1 MGHDK, CDR2 SYGVNS.

The chain joins TRBV5-4 to TRBJ2-2; D gene uncertain. Germline V gives CDR1 SGHNT, CDR2 YYREEE (reference sequence). This CDR3 contains 12 residues. Deletions cut 3 bases from V and 4 bases from J, with 4 bases between. CDR3 sequence (DNA): TGTGCCAGCAGCTCCCTCACCGGGGAGCTGTTTTTT. Its translation: CASSSLTGELFF.

This chain uses TRBV30 with TRBJ1-1; 7 bases match TRBD1. This CDR3 contains 12 residues. Germline CDR1 GTSNPN, CDR2 SVGIG (reference sequence). The J segment lost 7 bases and the V segment lost 2 bases, leaving 4 bases of the junction unmatched. CDR3 region: CAWSPGGFEAFF. In nucleotides, the CDR3 is TGTGCCTGGAGTCCAGGGGGATTTGAAGCTTTCTTT.

The chain has TRBV7-3 and TRBJ2-2; a weak D match, TRBD2 (5 bases). V was trimmed by 6 bases and J by 1 base, leaving 15 bases between them. The CDR3 totals 16 residues. Germline-derived CDR1 and CDR2 are SGHTA and FQGTGA. The DNA for the CDR3 is TGTGCCAGCAGACTGGGTTTTGGAGGGAACACCGGGGAGCTGTTTTTT. It specifies CASRLGFGGNTGELFF.

The CDR3 coding sequence is TGTGCCAGCAGCATTCAGGGCGCCACGGGAAACACCATATATTTT. It yields the protein CASSIQGATGNTIYF. This rearrangement joins TRBV5-5 to TRBJ1-3; tentative D call: TRBD1 (5 bases). The CDR3 extends over 15 amino acids. Trimming took 4 bases from V and 4 from J, leaving 15 bases between them. Germline CDR1 reads SGHKS; CDR2 reads YYEKEE (reference sequence).

The genes are TRBV7-7 and TRBJ2-3, with a possible D match to TRBD1 (5 bases). The CDR3 covers 16 residues. The V and J ends lost 8 bases and 0 bases respectively, with 18 bases between them. CDR1 is SSHAT, CDR2 FNYEAQ, per germline (reference sequence). The CDR3 DNA reads TGTGCCAGCGGGGTTGGGGCGGCCTCTAGCACAGATACGCAGTATTTT. Protein: CASGVGAASSTDTQYF.

The chain has TRBV29-1 and TRBJ1-1; D not certain. The V gene lost 4 bases and the J gene lost 11 bases, with 11 bases spanning the gap. The CDR3 contains 10 residues. The germline CDR1 and CDR2 sequences are SQVTM and ANQGSEA. CDR3 DNA sequence: TGCAGCGTTGTGACTTCCTGGGCTTTCTTT. Its translation: CSVVTSWAFF.

The V gene is TRBV19, the J gene TRBJ2-3; D is ambiguous. Trimming stripped 5 bases from V and 0 bases from J, with 9 bases between. In germline, CDR1 is LNHDA, CDR2 SQIVND (reference sequence). This CDR3 is 14 amino acids long. Written as DNA, the CDR3 is TGTGCCAGTAGTCCCGGTCGGAGCACAGATACGCAGTATTTT. Translating gives CASSPGRSTDTQYF. The variable domain in full, completed from reference TRBV19 and TRBJ2-3, reads DGGITQSPKYLFRKEGQNVTLSCEQNLNHDAMYWYRQDPGQGLRLIYYSQIVNDFQKGDIAEGYSVSREKKESFPLTVTSAQKNPTAFYLCASSPGRSTDTQYFGPGTRLTVL.

This chain connects TRBV7-9 to TRBJ1-4; D possibly corresponds to TRBD1 (5 bases). The CDR3 spans 15 residues. V was trimmed by 2 bases and J by 6 bases, leaving 13 bases between them. Germline CDR1 reads SEHNR; CDR2 reads FQNEAQ (reference sequence). The CDR3 reads CASSLMAAGDEKLFF. CDR3 DNA sequence: TGTGCCAGCAGCTTAATGGCAGCGGGGGATGAAAAACTGTTTTTT.

This chain's CDR3 is CAQPRGVSTDTQYF. CDR3 sequence (DNA): TGTGCCCAGCCCCGAGGTGTCAGCACAGATACGCAGTATTTT. The gene calls are TRBV6-4 and TRBJ2-3; D is ambiguous. The germline gives CDR1 MRHNA, CDR2 SNTAGT. Trimming left V 11 bases short and J 0 bases short, with 15 bases between. This CDR3 has 14 amino acids.

This clone qualifies as medium-sized. V usage is TRBV7-9 and J usage is TRBJ1-2; D perhaps matches TRBD1 (5 bases). This CDR3 has 13 residues. Trimming took 5 bases from V and 3 from J, leaving 10 bases between them. Germline CDR1 is SEHNR and CDR2 is FQNEAQ (reference sequence). CDR3 coding DNA: TGTGCCAGCAGCCCTGACAGATACTATGGCTACACCTTC. Its translation: CASSPDRYYGYTF.

This clone has a handful of counts. The V gene is TRBV11-1, the J gene TRBJ2-7, with 7 bases identical to TRBD1. J gave up 6 bases and V 5 bases, and 4 bases lay outside the gene matches. The CDR3 is 12 amino acids. The germline V gene encodes CDR1 SGHAT and CDR2 FQDESV (reference sequence). CDR3: CASSEQGSEQYF. CDR3 nucleotide sequence: TGTGCCAGCAGCGAACAGGGGAGCGAGCAGTACTTC.

This sequence joins TRBV6-5 and TRBJ2-1; D gene uncertain. Trimming cost V 10 bases and J 2 bases, with 9 bases left between them. The CDR3 spans 12 residues. From germline, CDR1 is MNHEY and CDR2 SVGAGI. The CDR3 DNA reads TGTGCCACCACAGACACCTACAATGAGCAGTTCTTC. Its translation: CATTDTYNEQFF.

V gene TRBV5-1 combines with J gene TRBJ2-3; TRBD1 is a possible D gene (5 bases). Germline CDR1 SGHRS, CDR2 YFSETQ. The V gene lost 2 bases and the J gene lost 3 bases, with 13 bases spanning the gap. CDR3 length: 15 amino acids. The CDR3 coding sequence is TGCGCCAGCAGCTTCCAGGGTATTGGAACAGATACGCAGTATTTT. Amino acids: CASSFQGIGTDTQYF.

The gene calls are TRBV9 and TRBJ2-1; a weak D match, TRBD2 (5 bases). Deletions cut 0 bases from V and 0 bases from J, with 13 bases between. The V gene's germline CDR1 is SGDLS and CDR2 YYNGEE. The CDR3 covers 17 residues. The CDR3 protein is CASSVATGWASYNEQFF. The CDR3 DNA reads as TGTGCCAGCAGCGTAGCTACGGGGTGGGCCTCCTACAATGAGCAGTTCTTC.

This chain links TRBV5-4 with TRBJ2-1; 10 bases match TRBD2. The trim removed 4 bases at V and 5 bases at J, leaving 6 bases unmatched. The CDR3 covers 15 residues. Per the germline V gene, CDR1 is SGHNT and CDR2 is YYREEE (reference sequence). Written as DNA, the CDR3 is TGTGCCAGCAGCCCACAGCGGGGGGGAAACAATGAGCAGTTCTTC. Translation gives CASSPQRGGNNEQFF.

The chain has TRBV7-2 and TRBJ1-3, with 9 bases aligning to TRBD1. Germline trimming cut 5 bases from V and 4 bases from J; bases unmatched to any gene: 12. Germline CDR1 reads SGHTA; CDR2 reads FQGNSA. The CDR3 loop spans 17 amino acids. The CDR3 bases are TGTGCCAGCAGCCGGAAAATACAGGGGGCGAGGGGAAACACCATATATTTT. Translating gives CASSRKIQGARGNTIYF. The full variable domain, in which reference TRBV7-2 and TRBJ1-3 provide the parts outside the CDR3, is GAGVSQSPSNKVTEKGKDVELRCDPISGHTALYWYRQSLGQGLEFLIYFQGNSAPDKSGLPSDRFSAERTGGSVSTLTIQRTQQEDSAVYLCASSRKIQGARGNTIYFGEGSWLTVV.

This rearrangement joins TRBV5-1 to TRBJ1-2; 7 nucleotides align to TRBD1. Unmatched junction bases numbered 3, after V lost 0 bases and J lost 4 bases. Germline-derived CDR1 and CDR2 are SGHRS and YFSETQ. The CDR3 covers 14 residues. CDR3 loop: CASSLGDSSYGYTF. CDR3 DNA sequence: TGCGCCAGCAGCTTGGGGGACAGCTCCTATGGCTACACCTTC.

The chain carries TRBV5-6 and TRBJ2-7; 7 nucleotides align to TRBD2. Germline lookup yields CDR1 SGHDT and CDR2 YYEEEE. With 5 bases clipped from V and 2 bases from J, the junction kept 10 bases outside the gene matches. The CDR3 has 15 amino acids. The DNA of the CDR3 is TGTGCCAGCAGTTCCTTGTTGGGAGGGGCCTACGAGCAGTACTTC. This codes for CASSSLLGGAYEQYF.

The chain couples TRBV30 to TRBJ2-7; the D is unclear. The V gene lost 0 bases and the J gene lost 2 bases, with 5 bases spanning the gap. CDR1 is GTSNPN, CDR2 SVGIG, per germline (reference sequence). The CDR3 consists of 12 residues. CDR3 DNA: TGTGCCTGGAGTGTGGAGACCTACGAGCAGTACTTC. It specifies CAWSVETYEQYF. Variable domain in full (rest from reference TRBV30 and TRBJ2-7): SQTIHQWPATLVQPVGSPLSLECTVEGTSNPNLYWYRQAAGRGLQLLFYSVGIGQISSEVPQNLSASRPQDRQFILSSKKLLLSDSGFYLCAWSVETYEQYFGPGTRLTVT.

The V gene is TRBV5-1, the J gene TRBJ1-2; 11 bases align to TRBD1. Losses at the gene ends were 3 bases for V and 4 bases for J; bases not matched to a gene: 5. The CDR3 runs 15 residues. CDR1 SGHRS and CDR2 YFSETQ come from the germline V gene. The CDR3 reads CASSSGQGASYGYTF. The CDR3 DNA reads as TGCGCCAGCAGCTCCGGACAGGGGGCGAGCTATGGCTACACCTTC.